This TCR beta chain was captured in a study of tumor-infiltrating lymphocytes in primary liver carcinoma. The overall study: Stage T1-T3 N0M0 and a size of 4.2 to 10 cm characterized the tumors. Broader study findings: Left bulk and unsorted, the samples did not allow CD4+ and CD8+ repertoires to be compared.

It was unsorted whole blood that yielded blood RNA, and germline DNA was also extracted. From about 530 ng total RNA, TCR beta cDNA was generated with a primer in the constant region. TCR beta libraries came from three nested multiplex PCR rounds using slightly modified ARM-PCR. TRBV1-TRBV30 forward and Cbeta reverse primers drove the first two roughly 9-cycle rounds. A single record per CDR3 protein comes from TCRdb applying MiXCR to the multiplex PCR reads. The table shows about 310,000 distinct CDR3 sequences, with less than 75% occurring only once. A remark on this clonotype: Its antigen is still unknown.

Germline V gene data show CDR1 as ENHRY and CDR2 as SYGVKD. The CDR3 consists of 12 residues. Trimming stripped 8 bases from V and 6 bases from J, with 11 bases between. The chain carries TRBV10-3 and TRBJ2-1, with D perhaps matching TRBD2 (5 bases). What was sequenced was peripheral blood. The TCR originated in a middle-aged man with primary liver carcinoma and hepatitis B virus infection. CDR3 in amino acids: CAIRTQGNEQFF. The CDR3 bases are TGTGCCATCCGGACTCAAGGCAATGAGCAGTTCTTC.